Each of the 5 T cell receptor beta chains below was sequenced from the same sample in a study of blood T cell repertoires in COVID-19. Profiling relied on immunoSEQ multiplex PCR, and the TCRdb table lists in-frame clones only, not all of them. The sample includes a few hundred thousand clones, approximately 90% of them seen just once. Sequenced input: PBMCs or T cells enriched from blood (not recorded which). Receptors originate from a man aged 35 to 55 who had recovered from COVID-19.

The chain is built from TRBV4-2 and TRBJ2-1, with TRBD2 matching 8 bases. The CDR3 has 16 residues. V dropped 3 bases and J dropped 2; count of bases not matched to a gene: 6. CDR1 is LGHNA, CDR2 YNFKEQ, per germline. The CDR3 DNA reads TGTGCCAGCAGCCAGCCCACTAGCGGAACCTACAATGAGCAGTTCTTC. Protein: CASSQPTSGTYNEQFF.

The chain recombines TRBV5-1 with TRBJ1-4; D not certain. Per germline, CDR1 SGHRS and CDR2 YFSETQ. Trimming removed 4 bases from V and 7 bases from J, with 14 bases in between. This CDR3 has 14 residues. The CDR3 region is CASSLAEVGEKLFF. The DNA of the CDR3 is TGCGCCAGCAGCCTGGCGGAGGTCGGTGAAAAACTGTTTTTT.

V and J are TRBV7-9 and TRBJ2-1; 13 nucleotides line up with TRBD2. The germline CDR1 and CDR2 sequences are SEHNR and FQNEAQ (reference sequence). CDR3 length: 19 residues. The V segment lost 3 bases and the J segment 9 bases; nucleotides outside the gene matches: 17. The CDR3 region is CASSLPWTSGSLDDGEQFF. The CDR3 DNA follows: TGTGCCAGCAGCTTGCCCTGGACTAGCGGGAGTTTGGACGACGGTGAGCAGTTCTTC.

This chain links TRBV20-1 with TRBJ2-2; D unclear. The CDR3 totals 14 residues. Deletions cut 3 bases from V and 3 bases from J, with 11 bases between. The germline gives CDR1 DFQATT, CDR2 SNEGSKA (reference sequence). CDR3 region: CSASGDTDTGELFF. The DNA for the CDR3 is TGCAGTGCTAGTGGTGATACGGACACCGGGGAGCTGTTTTTT.

The rearrangement links TRBV2 to TRBJ1-1; D is uncertain. Germline loops: CDR1 SNHLY, CDR2 FYNNEI. CDR3 length: 15 residues. Trimming left V 4 bases short and J 0 bases short, with 12 bases between. CDR3 protein: CASSGGRVMNTEAFF. CDR3 coding DNA: TGTGCCAGCAGTGGAGGGAGGGTAATGAACACTGAAGCTTTCTTT. The whole variable domain, filled in from reference TRBV2 and TRBJ1-1, reads EPEVTQTPSHQVTQMGQEVILRCVPISNHLYFYWYRQILGQKVEFLVSFYNNEISEKSEIFDDQFSVERPDGSNFTLKIRSTKLEDSAMYFCASSGGRVMNTEAFFGQGTRLTVV.